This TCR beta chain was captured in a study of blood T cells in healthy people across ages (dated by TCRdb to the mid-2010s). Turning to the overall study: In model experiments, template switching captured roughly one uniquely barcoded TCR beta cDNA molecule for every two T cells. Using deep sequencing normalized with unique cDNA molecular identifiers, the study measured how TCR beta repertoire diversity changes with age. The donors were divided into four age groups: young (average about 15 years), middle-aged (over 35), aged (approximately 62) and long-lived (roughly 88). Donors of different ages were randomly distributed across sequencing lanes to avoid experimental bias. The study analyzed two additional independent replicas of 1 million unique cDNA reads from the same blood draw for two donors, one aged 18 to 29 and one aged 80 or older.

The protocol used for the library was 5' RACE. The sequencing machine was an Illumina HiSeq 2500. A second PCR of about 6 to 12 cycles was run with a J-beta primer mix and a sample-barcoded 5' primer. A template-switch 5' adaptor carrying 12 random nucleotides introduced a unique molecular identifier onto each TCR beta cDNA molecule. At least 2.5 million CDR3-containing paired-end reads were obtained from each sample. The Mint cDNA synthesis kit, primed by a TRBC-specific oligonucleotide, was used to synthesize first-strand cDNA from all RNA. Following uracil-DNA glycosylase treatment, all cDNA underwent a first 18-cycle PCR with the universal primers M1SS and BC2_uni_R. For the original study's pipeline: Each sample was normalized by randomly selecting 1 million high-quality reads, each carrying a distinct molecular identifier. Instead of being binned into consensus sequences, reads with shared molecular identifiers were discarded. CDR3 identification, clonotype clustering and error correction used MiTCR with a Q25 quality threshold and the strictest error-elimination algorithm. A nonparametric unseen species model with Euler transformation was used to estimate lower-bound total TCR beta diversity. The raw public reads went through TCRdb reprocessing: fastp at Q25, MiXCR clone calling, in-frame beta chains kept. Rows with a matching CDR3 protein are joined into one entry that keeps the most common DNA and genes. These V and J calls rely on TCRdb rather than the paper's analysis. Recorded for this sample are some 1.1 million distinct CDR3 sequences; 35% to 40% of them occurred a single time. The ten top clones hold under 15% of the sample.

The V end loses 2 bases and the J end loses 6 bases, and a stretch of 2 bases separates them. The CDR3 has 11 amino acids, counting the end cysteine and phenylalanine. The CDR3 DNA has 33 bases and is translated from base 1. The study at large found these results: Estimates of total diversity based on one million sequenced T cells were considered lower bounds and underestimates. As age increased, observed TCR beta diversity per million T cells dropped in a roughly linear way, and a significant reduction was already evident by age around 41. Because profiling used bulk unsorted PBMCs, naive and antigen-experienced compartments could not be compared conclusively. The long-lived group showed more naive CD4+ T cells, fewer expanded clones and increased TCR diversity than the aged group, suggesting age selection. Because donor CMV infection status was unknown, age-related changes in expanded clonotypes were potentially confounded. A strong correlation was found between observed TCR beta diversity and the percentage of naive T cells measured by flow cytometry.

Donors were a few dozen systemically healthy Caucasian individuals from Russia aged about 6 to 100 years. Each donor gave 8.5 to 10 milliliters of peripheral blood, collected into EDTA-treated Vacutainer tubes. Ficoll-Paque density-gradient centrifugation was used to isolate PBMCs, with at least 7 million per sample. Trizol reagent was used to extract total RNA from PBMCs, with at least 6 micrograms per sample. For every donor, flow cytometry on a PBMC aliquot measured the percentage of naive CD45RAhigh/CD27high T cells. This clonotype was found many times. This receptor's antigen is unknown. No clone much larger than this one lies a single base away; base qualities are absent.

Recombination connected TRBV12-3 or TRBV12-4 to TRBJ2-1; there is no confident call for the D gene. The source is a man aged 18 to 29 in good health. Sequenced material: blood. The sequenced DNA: TGTGCCAGCAGTTTATCCAATGAGCAGTTCTTC. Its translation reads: CASSLSNEQFF.